This T cell receptor (beta chain) was obtained from a study of blood T cells in healthy people across ages. Notes on the study in general: Since the PBMCs were unsorted, naive and antigen-experienced cells could not be conclusively compared.

Whenever a sample was processed, at least 6 million PBMCs were isolated. The germline CDR1 and CDR2 sequences are MNHEY and SVGAGI. The CDR3 is made up of 18 amino acids. V shed 4 bases and J 0 bases; nucleotides not matched to a gene: 7. Regarding this clonotype: Its antigen remains unidentified.

Combining a sample-barcoded 5' primer with a J-beta primer mix, a second PCR ran for roughly 6 to 12 cycles. MiXCR, applied by TCRdb to the 5' RACE reads, yields one record per CDR3 protein. The data show 780,000 or so distinct CDR3 sequences, roughly 50% seen once. What was sequenced was blood. The source is a man older than 75 in good health. This chain uses TRBV6-5 with TRBJ2-5; TRBD2 matches 14 bases. The CDR3 nucleotides are TGTGCCAGCAGTTTAACGGGACTAGCGGGAGTGGACCAAGAGACCCAGTACTTC. Translation gives CASSLTGLAGVDQETQYF.